What follows is one T cell receptor beta chain and its context. Its matching antigen is unknown. The data are from a study of beta chain features in type 1 diabetes. Overall study context: Cell yields, gender and age were similar in healthy donors and patients. Broader study findings: Shorter templates may be favored by PCR, equally so in patients and controls. VDJ junctions from type 1 diabetes patients carried fewer insertions and larger deletions.

cDNA synthesis used the whole RNA isolate, giving expressed TCRB sequences. TCRdb keeps only in-frame clones here, not all; method: immunoSEQ multiplex PCR. Found here are some 150,000 clones, over 8% of them singletons; the top ten hold 0.65%. Deletions cut 1 base from V and 3 bases from J, with 11 bases between. CDR3 size: 14 residues. Germline values: CDR1 SGHRS, CDR2 YFSETQ. The sequenced material came from central memory CD4+ T cells from blood. This TCR derives from a woman between 40 and 50 years old in good health. The V call is TRBV5-1, the J call TRBJ2-7; weak D call: TRBD1 (5 bases). This CDR3 reads CASSLSQASYEQYF. Written as DNA, the CDR3 is TGCGCCAGCAGCTTGTCACAGGCGAGCTACGAGCAGTACTTC.